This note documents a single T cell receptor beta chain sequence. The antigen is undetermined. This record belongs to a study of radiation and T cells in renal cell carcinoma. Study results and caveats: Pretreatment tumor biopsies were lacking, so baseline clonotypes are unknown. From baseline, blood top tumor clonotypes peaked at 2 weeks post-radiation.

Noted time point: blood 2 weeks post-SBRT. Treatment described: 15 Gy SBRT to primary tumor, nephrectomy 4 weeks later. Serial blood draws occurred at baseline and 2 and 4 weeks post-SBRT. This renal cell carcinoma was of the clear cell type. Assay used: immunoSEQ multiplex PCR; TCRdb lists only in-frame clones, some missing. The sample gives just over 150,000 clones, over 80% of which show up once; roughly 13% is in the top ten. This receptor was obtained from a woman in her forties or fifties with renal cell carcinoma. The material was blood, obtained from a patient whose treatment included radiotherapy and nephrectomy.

The CDR3 region has the DNA TGCGCCAGCAGCCAACAACAGGGGGAGCTGTTTTTT. As protein: CASSQQQGELFF. The chain links TRBV4-1 to TRBJ2-2; D unresolved. In germline, CDR1 is MGHRA, CDR2 YSYEKL. V was cut by 2 bases and J by 8 bases, with 6 bases left in between. CDR3 length equals 12 residues.